This TCR beta chain is from a study of beta chain features in type 1 diabetes. Study-level information: Age and gender were similar between patients and healthy donors, as were cell yields.

Study-level points and caveats: Insertions were fewer and deletions more numerous at VDJ junctions in type 1 diabetes patients.

Germline V lookup: CDR1 LNHNV, CDR2 YYDKDF (reference sequence). The CDR3 contains 16 residues. The ends were cut back, 0 bases at V and 3 bases at J, with 14 bases in the middle. Expressed TCRB transcripts were sequenced, since all the RNA that had been isolated was reverse transcribed. The repertoire was sequenced with immunoSEQ multiplex PCR; TCRdb's copy has only in-frame clones and lacks some. Of more than 150,000 clones in the sample, over 8.5% were seen once. Donors contributed one heparinised blood draw apiece, averaging about 116 mL. Sort purity for all populations was recorded as exceeding 98%. About this clone: No antigen is known for it.

The sample taken for sequencing was central memory CD4+ T cells from blood. The V call is TRBV15, the J call TRBJ1-2, with D possibly TRBD1 on 5 matching bases. The TCR sequence derives from a man aged 18 to 35 in good health. The CDR3 here is CATSRDVQGSDYGYTF. The CDR3 DNA reads as TGTGCCACCAGCAGAGATGTGCAGGGATCAGACTATGGCTACACCTTC.